This TCR beta chain was identified in a study of blood T cell repertoires in COVID-19. About the study: Spain, Italy and the United States supplied samples that represented acute and convalescent COVID-19. T cells, B-cell-depleted T cells, or PBMCs supplied cDNA or gDNA.

Generated by immunoSEQ multiplex PCR, the TCRdb table keeps only in-frame clones and is missing some. The sample has around 230,000 clones, about 80% seen once. The CDR3 totals 16 residues. With 4 bases clipped from V and 6 bases from J, the junction kept 13 bases outside the gene matches. The germline CDR1 and CDR2 sequences are SGDLS and YYNGEE. Enrollees, about 18 to 95 years old, lived in 20 to 25 US areas. Participants were placed into cohorts based on the clinical history they reported. This rearrangement joins TRBV9 to TRBJ1-1; 9 bases agree with TRBD1. The receptor was derived from a middle-aged man who had recovered from COVID-19. The sequencing input was PBMCs or T cells enriched from blood (not recorded which). CDR3 in amino acids: CASSSDTGGRSAEAFF. CDR3 in DNA: TGTGCCAGCAGCTCAGACACAGGGGGCAGATCAGCTGAAGCTTTCTTT.